This T cell receptor (beta chain) appears in the sequencing data of a study of cytomegalovirus exposure and HLA in healthy donors. The PCR employed 60 Vbeta primers together with 13 Jbeta primers. The table came from immunoSEQ multiplex PCR; TCRdb's copy has only in-frame clones and leaves some out. The profile shows fewer than 110,000 clones, around 83% of them singletons. Healthy people donating bone marrow made up the donors. The CDR3 sequence is 14 residues long. CDR1 and CDR2 (germline): LGHNA, YSLEER. V was pared by 1 base and J by 1 base, with 4 bases between. The sequence was obtained from a man younger than 45 in good health and CMV-seronegative. Sequenced material: PBMCs. The chain links TRBV4-3 to TRBJ2-2; D not resolved. The CDR3 DNA follows: TGCGCCAGCAGCCAAGGACAGAACACCGGGGAGCTGTTTTTT. Protein sequence: CASSQGQNTGELFF.